Described below is a single T cell receptor (beta chain) sequence and its context. Its antigen is currently unknown. The CDR3 is 14 residues long. Germline V gene lookup returns CDR1 SGHNT and CDR2 YENEEA. Trimming took 5 bases from V and 3 from J; bases not matched to a gene: 4. This sample was taken from a study of immune evolution from preneoplasia to lung adenocarcinoma. Study-wide results and limits: Normal lung had highest clonality; later lesions appeared denser, more diverse.

Patients had resection in Japan or China between the mid-2010s and the late 2010s. The repertoire was sequenced with immunoSEQ multiplex PCR; TCRdb's copy has only in-frame clones and lacks some. The data show 4,000 to 5,000 clones, with 78% seen just once and roughly 8.6% held by the top ten. The receptor's source is a person aged 45-69 years with lung adenocarcinoma. The chain uses TRBV11-3 and TRBJ2-7; TRBD1 matches at 10 bases. Material for sequencing was FFPE normal lung tissue adjacent to the tumor. In DNA form, the CDR3 reads TGTGCCAGCAGCCCCCGGACAGGGGGCTACGAGCAGTACTTC. This translates into CASSPRTGGYEQYF.